The source of this T cell receptor (beta chain) is a study of blood T cell repertoires in COVID-19. In the study overall: Italy, Spain and the United States were the sources of the convalescent and acute COVID-19 samples. The analysed material was cDNA or gDNA that came from T cells, B-cell-depleted T cells, or PBMCs.

The CDR3 consists of 14 residues. Germline lookup yields CDR1 SGHDT and CDR2 YYEEEE. V was trimmed by 3 bases and J by 5 bases, leaving 15 bases between them. Per the original data handling: Reference gene primers were amplified, and this amplification served to estimate nucleated cell counts. Using immunoSEQ multiplex PCR, the repertoire was profiled, and TCRdb retains in-frame clones only, with some absent. That table supplies the V and J calls and clone size; D and trimming were determined from the DNA. Found here are fewer than 250,000 clones, 88% of them singletons; the top ten hold around 1.6%.

The sequence was obtained from a man aged 65 to 79 with acute or convalescent COVID-19. The chain employs TRBV5-6 and TRBJ2-7; D is unresolved. The specimen sequenced was peripheral blood. The CDR3 region is CASSSTSAWDEQYF. The CDR3 DNA reads as TGTGCCAGCAGCTCAACCTCAGCGTGGGACGAGCAGTACTTC.